Presented here are 9 T cell receptor beta chains from one specimen sequenced in a study of technical replicates of blood from a handful of donors. Method: immunoSEQ multiplex PCR; TCRdb's copy keeps in-frame clones and lacks some. Among over 75,000 clones, 95% to 98% were seen once, and the ten largest hold around 0.18%. Sequences were obtained from T cells isolated from PBMCs. These receptors were taken from a human donor in good health.

The chain uses TRBV7-8 and TRBJ2-3; possible D gene TRBD2, 5 bases. CDR1 and CDR2 from the germline V gene are SGHVS and FQNEAQ. Trimming removed 1 base at V and 2 bases at J, with 13 bases between. This CDR3 has 16 residues. The CDR3 sequence: CASSLDSGGLTDTQYF. The CDR3 nucleotides read TGTGCCAGCAGCTTAGACTCGGGCGGACTCACAGATACGCAGTATTTT.

In its sample, this clone was seen once. The rearrangement joins TRBV25-1 to TRBJ1-4, with D tentatively TRBD1 (6 bases). Germline CDR1 MGHDK, CDR2 SYGVNS. Deletions cut 6 bases from V and 7 bases from J, with 12 bases between. The CDR3 extends over 13 amino acids. DNA for the CDR3: TGTGCCAGCAGGGGCAGGGGTGGTGAAAAACTGTTTTTT. Translating gives CASRGRGGEKLFF.

The chain recombines TRBV30 with TRBJ2-3, with no clear D. This CDR3 comprises 13 residues. The ends were cut back, 1 base at V and 4 bases at J, with 9 bases in the middle. CDR1 is GTSNPN and CDR2 is SVGIG in the germline V gene (reference sequence). The CDR3 loop reads CAWSAGAPDTQYF. Written as DNA, the CDR3 is TGTGCCTGGAGTGCCGGTGCTCCAGATACGCAGTATTTT.

This CDR3 reads CASSQSGGITGELFF. In DNA form, the CDR3 reads TGCGCCAGCAGCCAGAGCGGGGGGATTACCGGGGAGCTGTTTTTT. This sequence joins TRBV4-1 and TRBJ2-2, with 9 bases that match TRBD2. The CDR3 length is 15 residues. CDR1 MGHRA and CDR2 YSYEKL come from the germline V gene. With V trimmed by 3 bases and J by 5 bases, 4 bases remained unmatched.

This clone occurred once. The chain is built from TRBV5-6 and TRBJ2-7, with 10 nucleotides matching TRBD1. Germline V CDR1 and CDR2: SGHDT, YYEEEE. Germline trimming cut 4 bases from V and 5 bases from J; bases unmatched to any gene: 3. The CDR3 sequence is 13 residues long. Here the CDR3 reads CASSLGTGDEQYF. In DNA form, the CDR3 reads TGTGCCAGCAGCCTAGGGACAGGGGACGAGCAGTACTTC. The full variable domain, completed using reference TRBV5-6 and TRBJ2-7, is DAGVTQSPTHLIKTRGQQVTLRCSPKSGHDTVSWYQQALGQGPQFIFQYYEEEERQRGNFPDRFSGHQFPNYSSELNVNALLLGDSALYLCASSLGTGDEQYFGPGTRLTVT.

The rearrangement joins TRBV7-2 to TRBJ1-1; TRBD1 is a possible D gene (5 bases). The germline gives CDR1 SGHTA, CDR2 FQGNSA. This CDR3 contains 15 residues. V dropped 4 bases and J dropped 1 base, with 13 bases sitting between them. The DNA of the CDR3 is TGTGCCAGCAGCTCCCGTCAGGGTCCGAACACTGAAGCTTTCTTT. It specifies CASSSRQGPNTEAFF.

V is TRBV2 and J is TRBJ2-7; TRBD1 agrees at 9 bases. This CDR3 region has 14 residues. J was trimmed by 6 bases and V by 5 bases; bases with no gene match: 8. CDR1 is SNHLY, CDR2 FYNNEI, per germline. The CDR3, as DNA: TGTGCCAGCAGTAATAGGGACAGGGTCCTCGAGCAGTACTTC. Amino acids: CASSNRDRVLEQYF.

The V gene is TRBV5-1, the J gene TRBJ2-3; TRBD1 matches 8 bases. This CDR3 contains 15 residues. The V gene end was trimmed by 0 bases and the J gene end by 4 bases; junction bases not matched to a gene: 4. CDR1 is SGHRS, CDR2 YFSETQ, per germline. CDR3 nucleotide sequence: TGCGCCAGCAGCTTGGTGCCAGGGGGCTCAGATACGCAGTATTTT. Its protein is CASSLVPGGSDTQYF. The variable domain in full, completed from reference TRBV5-1 and TRBJ2-3, reads KAGVTQTPRYLIKTRGQQVTLSCSPISGHRSVSWYQQTPGQGLQFLFEYFSETQRNKGNFPGRFSGRQFSNSRSEMNVSTLELGDSALYLCASSLVPGGSDTQYFGPGTRLTVL.

The chain recombines TRBV9 with TRBJ2-7; perhaps TRBD1 as D (6 bases). The CDR3 is 13 amino acids. CDR1 is SGDLS, CDR2 YYNGEE, per germline. Between the trimmed V and J ends, which lost 4 bases and 1 base, there was a span of 9 bases. The CDR3 protein is CASSPDRSYEQYF. In DNA, the CDR3 is TGTGCCAGCAGCCCCGACAGGTCCTACGAGCAGTACTTC.